The clone carrying this T cell receptor beta chain occurred many times. The target antigen is unknown. Amplification of the TCR beta CDR3 (from genomic DNA) was done by two-round multiplex PCR. During first-round PCR, primers specific to each TRBV and TRBJ gene were used. TCRdb recomputed calls from the multiplex PCR reads with MiXCR, one row per CDR3 protein. The sample shows around 30,000 distinct CDR3 sequences, roughly a third of them seen only once. These data come from a study of prognosis after radiotherapy for stage I lung cancer. Study-level information: Patients with tumors diagnosed as squamous cell carcinoma numbered roughly seven, and those with adenocarcinoma about 13. Distant metastases were recorded in several patients after radiotherapy, at a median of approximately seven months, and no significant progression was recorded in around 16. General study findings and limits: Gene usage of TRBV and TRBJ reportedly differed between patients with and without metastases. Patients with distant metastases had lower Shannon entropy after stereotactic body radiation therapy.

With 0 bases clipped from V and 3 bases from J, the junction kept 12 bases outside the gene matches. Germline V gene data show CDR1 as SGHNT and CDR2 as YENEEA. The CDR3 contains 18 residues. Sequenced material: PBMCs, taken before or after stereotactic body radiation therapy (not recorded which). The chain combines TRBV11-3 with TRBJ2-3; 7 bases agree with TRBD1. This TCR was recovered from a donor aged 50 or older with non-small cell lung cancer. The CDR3 loop is CASSLEGGNAGHTDTQYF. As DNA, the CDR3 is TGTGCCAGCAGCTTAGAAGGGGGCAACGCTGGGCATACAGATACGCAGTATTTT.